Described below is a single T cell receptor (beta chain) sequence and its context. The data originate from a study of blood T cell repertoires in COVID-19. Original processing notes: Nucleated cell counts were estimated from reference gene primer amplification. Produced via immunoSEQ multiplex PCR; TCRdb's table is partial and in-frame only. V, J and clone size are those of that table, while D and trimming were read from the DNA. The data show 210,000 or so clones, approximately 90% seen once. Trimming stripped 2 bases from V and 4 bases from J, with 11 bases between. Germline values: CDR1 MNHEY, CDR2 SVGAGI. The length of the CDR3 is 14 residues.

This chain joins TRBV6-5 and TRBJ1-1; D uncertain. Specimen: peripheral blood. The TCR comes from a woman in her forties who had recovered from COVID-19. The CDR3 region is CASSYGSEGTEAFF. The CDR3 nucleotides are TGTGCCAGCAGTTACGGCAGTGAGGGCACTGAAGCTTTCTTT.